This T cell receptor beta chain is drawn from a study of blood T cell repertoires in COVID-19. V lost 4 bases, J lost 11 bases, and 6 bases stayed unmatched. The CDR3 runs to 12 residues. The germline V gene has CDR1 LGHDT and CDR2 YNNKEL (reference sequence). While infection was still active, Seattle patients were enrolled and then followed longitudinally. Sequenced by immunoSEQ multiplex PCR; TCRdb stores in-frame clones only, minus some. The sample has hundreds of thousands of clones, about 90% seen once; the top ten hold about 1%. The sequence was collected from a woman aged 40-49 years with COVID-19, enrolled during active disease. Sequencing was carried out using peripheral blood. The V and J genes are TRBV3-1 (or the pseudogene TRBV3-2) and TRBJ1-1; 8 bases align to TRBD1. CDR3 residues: CASSLPGGWAFF. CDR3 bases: TGTGCCAGCAGCCTGCCAGGGGGCTGGGCTTTCTTT.